This TCR beta chain was retrieved from a study of OX40 agonist ivuxolimab in advanced cancers. Study-level background: Partial responses were achieved by three patients: one hepatocellular carcinoma, two cutaneous melanoma.

The CDR3 is 12 amino acids. Germline CDR1 and CDR2: SEHNR and FQNEAQ (reference sequence). V was trimmed by 11 bases and J by 6 bases, leaving 15 bases between them. General study points: CD8+ T cells (on average) carried more expanded clones than CD4+ T cells. Partial responders at 0.1-3.0 mg/kg had among the lowest clonal expansion. In a subset of nonresponders, normalized T-cell clonal expansion was also low.

Only in-frame clones appear in the TCRdb table, and some are missing; sequencing was by immunoSEQ multiplex PCR. The table lists more than 40,000 clones, 90% to 95% of them singletons. As to this clone: Its specificity is not known.

This receptor was identified in an adult with an advanced solid tumor such as melanoma, head and neck, liver or kidney cancer. The chain employs TRBV7-9 and TRBJ2-3; the D gene could be TRBD1 or TRBD2 (5 bases each). The material was CD4+ or CD8+ T cells sorted from blood, obtained in a trial of the OX40 agonist ivuxolimab. In nucleotides, the CDR3 is TGTGCCGCCGGGGCAGGGTTGGATACGCAGTATTTT. It translates to CAAGAGLDTQYF.